The 15 T cell receptor beta chains reported below all come from one sample, sequenced in a study of blood T cell repertoires in COVID-19. Repertoires were generated with immunoSEQ multiplex PCR, while TCRdb's copy carries only in-frame clones and drops some. Of about 190,000 clones listed, less than 80% are singletons. The source material was peripheral blood. The receptors were sampled from a man aged 45-65 years who had recovered from COVID-19.

The chain employs TRBV30 and TRBJ1-6, with D possibly matching TRBD1 (6 bases). Germline V gene lookup returns CDR1 GTSNPN and CDR2 SVGIG (reference sequence). CDR3 length equals 13 residues. V lost 5 bases, J lost 5 bases, and 10 bases lay in between. The CDR3 bases are TGTGCCTGGTCTACAGGGAATAATTCACCCCTCCACTTT. This gives the protein CAWSTGNNSPLHF.

The chain uses TRBV15 and TRBJ2-7; TRBD2 might be the D (5 bases). The CDR3 loop spans 17 amino acids. Trimming took 0 bases from V and 4 from J, leaving 19 bases between them. CDR1 is LNHNV and CDR2 is YYDKDF in the germline V gene (reference sequence). CDR3 in DNA: TGTGCCACCAGCAGAGAACCCCCCCCGGCCAGGACTTACGAGCAGTACTTC. This sequence encodes CATSREPPPARTYEQYF.

This clone was counted between two and nine times. The chain couples TRBV11-2 to TRBJ2-7, with D maybe TRBD2 (5 bases). V dropped 2 bases and J dropped 5 bases, with 7 bases sitting between them. The CDR3 is 12 residues long. In germline, CDR1 is SGHAT, CDR2 FQNNGV. The DNA for the CDR3 is TGTGCCAGCAGCTTAATGAGGGACGAGCAGTACTTC. It encodes CASSLMRDEQYF. Full variable domain (missing parts from reference TRBV11-2 and TRBJ2-7): EAGVAQSPRYKIIEKRQSVAFWCNPISGHATLYWYQQILGQGPKLLIQFQNNGVVDDSQLPKDRFSAERLKGVDSTLKIQPAKLEDSAVYLCASSLMRDEQYFGPGTRLTVT.

The chain couples TRBV6-5 to TRBJ1-4, with 9 bases matching TRBD1. The germline gives CDR1 MNHEY, CDR2 SVGAGI. Germline trimming cut 2 bases from V and 7 bases from J; bases unmatched to any gene: 8. The CDR3 length is 16 residues. CDR3 nucleotide sequence: TGTGCCAGCAGTTACGCAACAGGGGGCATAGGTGAAAAACTGTTTTTT. Amino acids: CASSYATGGIGEKLFF.

The chain recombines TRBV30 with TRBJ2-2; 9 nucleotides line up with TRBD2. CDR1 and CDR2 (germline): GTSNPN, SVGIG (reference sequence). CDR3 length: 17 residues. Losses at the gene ends were 4 bases for V and 2 bases for J; bases not matched to a gene: 11. The CDR3 is CAWKAGGPWSNTGELFF. The CDR3 DNA reads TGTGCCTGGAAGGCGGGAGGGCCATGGAGTAACACCGGGGAGCTGTTTTTT.

This clone was seen only once. CDR3 sequence (DNA): TGTGCCAGCAGCCAAGATCGTGAGGGACTAGCGGGATTGGAGACCCAGTACTTC. It encodes CASSQDREGLAGLETQYF. V and J are TRBV3-1 (or the pseudogene TRBV3-2) and TRBJ2-5; TRBD2 agrees at 13 bases. The CDR3 covers 18 residues. Germline lookup yields CDR1 LGHDT and CDR2 YNNKEL (reference sequence). J was trimmed by 5 bases and V by 0 bases; bases with no gene match: 9.

The V and J genes are TRBV28 and TRBJ1-3; D gene ambiguous. V lost 2 bases, J lost 0 bases, and 8 bases lay in between. This CDR3 has 15 amino acids. Germline loops: CDR1 MDHEN, CDR2 SYDVKM. The CDR3 sequence is CASSLHTNSGNTIYF. For the CDR3, the DNA is TGTGCCAGCAGTTTACATACAAACTCTGGAAACACCATATATTTT.

This chain links TRBV27 with TRBJ2-7, with 10 nucleotides matching TRBD1. CDR1 MNHEY and CDR2 SMNVEV come from the germline V gene (reference sequence). The J segment lost 4 bases and the V segment lost 3 bases, leaving 6 bases of the junction unmatched. The CDR3 sequence is 15 residues long. The CDR3 spells CASSFLSGQGYEQYF. The CDR3 DNA is TGTGCCAGCAGTTTCCTTTCGGGACAGGGGTACGAGCAGTACTTC.

This clone was counted only a few times. CDR3 bases: TGTGCCATCAGGAGGGAGCGGGAGGCTGGTACGCAGTATTTT. As protein: CAIRREREAGTQYF. The chain employs TRBV10-3 and TRBJ2-3; 9 bases match TRBD2. V was clipped by 6 bases and J by 8 bases; unmatched bases: 9. This CDR3 is built from 14 residues. Germline CDR1 is ENHRY and CDR2 is SYGVKD.

This clone came up a few times. The chain couples TRBV5-1 to TRBJ2-5; 10 bases are shared with TRBD1. Germline CDR1 SGHRS, CDR2 YFSETQ. The CDR3 consists of 13 residues. J lost 5 bases, V lost 4 bases, and 2 bases had no gene match. In DNA, the CDR3 is TGCGCCAGCAGCAGGGACAGGGGTGAGACCCAGTACTTC. This gives the protein CASSRDRGETQYF.

The chain carries TRBV5-4 and TRBJ2-1, with 8 bases aligning to TRBD2. Per germline, CDR1 SGHNT and CDR2 YYREEE (reference sequence). Trimming cost V 0 bases and J 3 bases; bases outside gene matches: 5. The CDR3 loop spans 16 amino acids. CDR3 sequence: CASSLAVTSGYNEQFF. CDR3 bases: TGTGCCAGCAGCTTGGCCGTCACTAGCGGCTACAATGAGCAGTTCTTC.

This chain uses TRBV30 with TRBJ2-4, with a tentative D call TRBD2 (7 bases). The germline CDR1 and CDR2 sequences are GTSNPN and SVGIG (reference sequence). V gave up 2 bases and J gave up 6 bases, with 20 bases separating them. The CDR3 extends over 16 amino acids. The CDR3 DNA is TGTGCCTGGAGTTCGGGGGGCCCGGGCGAGCTAAACATTCAGTACTTC. Translated: CAWSSGGPGELNIQYF.

This chain connects TRBV19 to TRBJ2-7; tentatively, D is TRBD1 (5 bases). Germline assignment: CDR1 LNHDA and CDR2 SQIVND (reference sequence). This CDR3 region has 15 residues. The ends were cut back, 3 bases at V and 2 bases at J, with 14 bases in the middle. The CDR3 DNA reads as TGTGCCAGTAGTATTCTGCCAGGGAAAACCTACGAGCAGTACTTC. As protein: CASSILPGKTYEQYF.

This sequence joins TRBV7-9 and TRBJ2-1, with 7 bases that match TRBD1. V was pared by 5 bases and J by 0 bases, with 16 bases of the junction left unmatched. CDR1 and CDR2 from the germline V gene are SEHNR and FQNEAQ (reference sequence). The CDR3 sequence is 19 residues long. In DNA, the CDR3 is TGTGCCAGCAGCCGCCGGCTAACCTTCAGGGGGTACTCCTACAATGAGCAGTTCTTC. Translated: CASSRRLTFRGYSYNEQFF.

This clone has more than one count but fewer than ten. Other DNA variants within this sample encode the same CDR3. The chain is built from TRBV18 and TRBJ2-2, with 10 bases identical to TRBD2. Germline-derived CDR1 and CDR2 are KGHSH and LQKENI. CDR3 length: 16 residues. V lost 3 bases to trimming and J lost 1 base; unmatched junction nucleotides: 2. CDR3 protein: CASSPLAGGNTGELFF. CDR3 DNA: TGTGCCAGCTCACCTTTAGCGGGAGGGAACACCGGGGAGCTGTTTTTT.